The rows below give T cell receptor beta chains drawn from one sample of a study of technical replicates of blood from a handful of donors. Libraries were prepared by immunoSEQ multiplex PCR; TCRdb keeps only in-frame clonotypes and omits some of them. The sample includes 60,000 to 70,000 clones, 75% to 90% of them seen just once. The sample was PBMCs. Every receptor here comes from a human donor in good health. Some clones in this sample may be carry-over from other donors' samples. Each CDR3 is given with its conserved first and last residue. Some rows have no size entry. The others give once, few or many, or a class for an expanded clone.

J	length	V	size	CDR3
TRBJ1-1	15	TRBV5-1	.	CASSQGQVQNTEAFF
TRBJ1-5	14	TRBV6-1	.	CASSEDGSYQPQHF
TRBJ1-1	13	TRBV30	few	CAWSVEVNTEAFF
TRBJ1-2	12	TRBV28	.	CASRGPNYGYTF
TRBJ2-7	16	TRBV10-1	.	CASSESSSGSSYEQYF
TRBJ2-2	14	TRBV2	.	CASRRRGDGGELFF
TRBJ1-3	16	TRBV2	.	CASSEADTYSGNTIYF
TRBJ1-1	13	TRBV6-5	.	CATGKGPGTEAFF
TRBJ2-7	15	TRBV18	.	CASSPRTGEDYEQYF
TRBJ2-2	15	TRBV4-2	.	CASSRRRRETGELFF
TRBJ2-7	14	TRBV6-5	.	CATSLAITTYEQYF
TRBJ1-5	14	TRBV10-3	.	CAISEAGGGQPQHF
TRBJ2-1	14	TRBV2	.	CASSWGDRGNEQFF
TRBJ2-7	14	TRBV19	few	CASSRATGDAEQYF
TRBJ1-2	15	TRBV7-2	.	CASSIGGQAFYGYTF
TRBJ1-2	13	TRBV5-4	.	CASSAGTNYGYTF
TRBJ2-2	17	TRBV18	.	CASSPLATGRGTGELFF
TRBJ1-2	13	TRBV5-1	.	CASSTGTGAGYTF
TRBJ2-7	15	TRBV5-1	.	CASSSMGQGMYEQYF
TRBJ1-1	13	TRBV19	.	CASSIPGDTEAFF
TRBJ1-5	13	TRBV2	.	CASSTQGAQPQHF
TRBJ1-1	13	TRBV2	few	CASRAQAGTEAFF
TRBJ2-5	16	TRBV21-1	.	CASSKADWFGGETQYF
TRBJ2-2	13	TRBV27	.	CASSPFDTGELFF
TRBJ2-1	15	TRBV18	once	CASSPPSGGYNEQFF
TRBJ2-2	14	TRBV2	.	CASRLGGGTGELFF
TRBJ1-6	17	TRBV9	.	CASSPLPLGWNNSPLHF
TRBJ2-2	13	TRBV25-1	.	CASSGYDTGELFF
TRBJ1-6	13	TRBV18	.	CASSPSVTSPLHF
TRBJ1-1	15	TRBV6-4	.	CASSVSFTMNTEAFF
TRBJ1-1	13	TRBV15	.	CATSPGQNTEAFF
TRBJ1-2	15	TRBV5-6	.	CASSLAATGDYGYTF
TRBJ2-5	15	TRBV7-9	few	CASSAEELVRGTQYF
TRBJ1-2	12	TRBV5-4	.	CASTGGSYGYTF